What follows is one T cell receptor beta chain and its context. Sequenced by immunoSEQ multiplex PCR; TCRdb stores in-frame clones only, minus some. The table lists 20,000 or so clones, more than 70% of them singletons. These data are taken from a study of untreated major depressive disorder. The CDR3 consists of 13 residues. Germline V CDR1 and CDR2: SGHTA, FQGNSA. The V end was cut by 1 base, the J end by 11 bases, with 14 bases between. Sequencing used CD4+ T cells from PBMCs. The chain links TRBV7-2 to TRBJ1-1; no reliable D call. The sequence was obtained from a woman in her thirties in good health. As DNA, the CDR3 is TGTGCCAGCAGCTTAGACCCTTCTGAGAGCGCTTTCTTT. Its translation: CASSLDPSESAFF. The complete variable domain, with remaining parts taken from reference TRBV7-2 and TRBJ1-1, reads GAGVSQSPSNKVTEKGKDVELRCDPISGHTALYWYRQSLGQGLEFLIYFQGNSAPDKSGLPSDRFSAERTGGSVSTLTIQRTQQEDSAVYLCASSLDPSESAFFGQGTRLTVV.